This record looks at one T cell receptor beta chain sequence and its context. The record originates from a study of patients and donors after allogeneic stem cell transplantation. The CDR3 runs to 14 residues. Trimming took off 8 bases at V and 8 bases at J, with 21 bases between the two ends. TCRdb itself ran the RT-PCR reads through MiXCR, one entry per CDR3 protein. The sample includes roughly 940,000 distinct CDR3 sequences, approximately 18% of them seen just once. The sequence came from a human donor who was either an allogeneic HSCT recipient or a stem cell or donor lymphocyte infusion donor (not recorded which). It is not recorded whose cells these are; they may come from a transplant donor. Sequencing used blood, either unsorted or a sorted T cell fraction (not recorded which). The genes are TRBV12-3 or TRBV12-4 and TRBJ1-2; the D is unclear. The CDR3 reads CASSSGSASWGYTF. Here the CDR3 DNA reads TGTGCCAGCTCTAGCGGCTCGGCGTCCTGGGGCTACACCTTC.